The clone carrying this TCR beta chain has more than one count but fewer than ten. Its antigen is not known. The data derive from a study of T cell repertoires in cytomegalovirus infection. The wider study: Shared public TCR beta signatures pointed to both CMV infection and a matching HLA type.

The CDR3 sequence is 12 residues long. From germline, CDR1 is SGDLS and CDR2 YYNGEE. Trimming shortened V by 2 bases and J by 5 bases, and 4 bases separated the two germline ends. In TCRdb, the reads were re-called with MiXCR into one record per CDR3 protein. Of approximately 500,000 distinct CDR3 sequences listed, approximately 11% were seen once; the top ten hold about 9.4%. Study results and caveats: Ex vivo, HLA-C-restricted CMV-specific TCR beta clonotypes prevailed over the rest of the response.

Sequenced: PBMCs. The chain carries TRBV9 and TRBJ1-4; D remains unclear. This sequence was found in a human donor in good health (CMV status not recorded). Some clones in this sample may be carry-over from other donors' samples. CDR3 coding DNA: TGTGCCAGCAGCGTCGGGAATGAAAAACTGTTTTTT. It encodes CASSVGNEKLFF.